The rows below give T cell receptor beta chains drawn from one sample of a study of CD8+ T cells in alopecia areata. Using immunoSEQ multiplex PCR, the repertoire was profiled, and TCRdb retains in-frame clones only, with some absent. Of approximately 180,000 clones listed, just under 65% are singletons. The sequences come from CD4+ T cells sorted from blood, collected between weeks 49 and 50, from a patient treated with tofacitinib. These receptors were obtained from a human donor with alopecia areata. CDR3s include the opening cysteine and the closing phenylalanine or tryptophan. Each record gives: clone size, J gene, D gene, V gene, CDR3 length, CDR3 DNA, CDR3 protein. D genes are given only for firm matches. Rows give clone size only sometimes, using once, few, many, or a class for an expanded clone.

>NA|TRBJ2-7|TRBD1|TRBV18|15
TGTGCCAGCTCACAACCGGATAGGGGGCTCTACGAGCAGTACTTC
CASSQPDRGLYEQYF
>NA|TRBJ2-3|NA|TRBV7-3|13
TGTGCCAGCAGTACCCTCCAAACAGATACGCAGTATTTT
CASSTLQTDTQYF
>NA|TRBJ1-6|NA|TRBV5-1|15
TGCGCCAGCAGCTTGGGAGCAGGGGTGCGCTCACCCCTCCACTTT
CASSLGAGVRSPLHF
>NA|TRBJ1-1|NA|TRBV2|14
TGTGCCAGCAAAATACAGCTTCAGAACACTGAAGCTTTCTTT
CASKIQLQNTEAFF
>NA|TRBJ1-5|NA|TRBV15|14
TGTGCCACCAGCAGGAGCGGAGGGGTGCAGCCCCAGCATTTT
CATSRSGGVQPQHF
>NA|TRBJ1-2|NA|TRBV30|14
TGTGCCCTACGGACGAAGGGCAATAACTATGGCTACACCTTC
CALRTKGNNYGYTF
>NA|TRBJ1-2|TRBD1|TRBV29-1|14
TGCAGCGTTGGGGACAGGGGTTCTAACTATGGCTACACCTTC
CSVGDRGSNYGYTF
>NA|TRBJ1-5|NA|TRBV30|13
TGTGCCTGGGCCGGGACAACTGATCAGCCCCAGCATTTT
CAWAGTTDQPQHF
>NA|TRBJ1-3|NA|TRBV18|15
TGTGCCAGCTCACCCCCCGGACACTCTGGAAACACCATATATTTT
CASSPPGHSGNTIYF
>NA|TRBJ1-2|NA|TRBV12-5|15
TGTGCTAGTGGTTTGCCACTACAGGAAGACTATGGCTACACCTTC
CASGLPLQEDYGYTF
>few|TRBJ2-2|NA|TRBV9|16
TGTGCCAGCAGCGTAGCGGGGTCCCCGAACACCGGGGAGCTGTTTTTT
CASSVAGSPNTGELFF
>NA|TRBJ2-7|NA|TRBV10-3|13
TGTGCCATCCGGGCAGAGACATCCTACGAGCAGTACTTC
CAIRAETSYEQYF
>NA|TRBJ1-2|NA|TRBV7-2|14
TGTGCCAGCAGCTTGAGGGGAAAGGAATATGGCTACACCTTC
CASSLRGKEYGYTF
>NA|TRBJ2-5|NA|TRBV28|13
TGTGCCAGTGGGACGGGGGTGGTGGAGACCCAGTACTTC
CASGTGVVETQYF
>NA|TRBJ1-2|NA|TRBV29-1|13
TGCAGCGTCGCCCCAGACAGAGCCTATGGCTACACCTTC
CSVAPDRAYGYTF
>few|TRBJ1-1|NA|TRBV7-2|13
TGTGCCAGCAGCCCCCCAATGAACACTGAAGCTTTCTTT
CASSPPMNTEAFF
>few|TRBJ2-6|NA|TRBV29-1|14
TGCAGCGTTGCCTCTTCTTCTGGGGCCAACGTCCTGACTTTC
CSVASSSGANVLTF
>NA|TRBJ2-1|TRBD1|TRBV27|16
TGTGCCAGCAGTTTATTGGGAGGGACAGGGATCAATGAGCAGTTCTTC
CASSLLGGTGINEQFF
>many|TRBJ2-7|TRBD2|TRBV5-1|16
TGCGCCAGCAGCTTCGGACTAGCGGGGGTGTCAGGATCGCAGTACTTC
CASSFGLAGVSGSQYF
>NA|TRBJ1-2|NA|TRBV29-1|11
TGCAGCGTTGAATACGGCTATGGCTACACCTTC
CSVEYGYGYTF
>NA|TRBJ2-6|NA|TRBV5-4|18
TGTGCCAGCAGCGATAATGATGTACGAGCCTCTGGGGCCAACGTCCTGACTTTC
CASSDNDVRASGANVLTF
>NA|TRBJ1-6|NA|TRBV25-1|12
TGTGCCAGCAGTGAGGGGAATTCACCCCTCCACTTT
CASSEGNSPLHF
>few|TRBJ2-4|TRBD1|TRBV5-6|13
TGTGCCAGCAGCGGGGGACAGAAAAACATTCAGTACTTC
CASSGGQKNIQYF
>NA|TRBJ1-2|TRBD1|TRBV4-3|14
TGCGCCAGCAGCCCTTATCAGGGGGCTGGGGGCTACACCTTC
CASSPYQGAGGYTF
>NA|TRBJ2-7|NA|TRBV7-9|12
TGTGCCAGCGGGGGAGAGTACTACGAGCAGTACTTC
CASGGEYYEQYF
>few|TRBJ2-5|NA|TRBV5-1|13
TGCGCCAGCAGCTTGGCTCCTCAAGAGACCCAGTACTTC
CASSLAPQETQYF
>NA|TRBJ1-2|TRBD1|TRBV5-1|14
TGCGCCAGCGCCCCAGGGGGCACTAACTATGGCTACACCTTC
CASAPGGTNYGYTF
>NA|TRBJ1-6|NA|TRBV6-5|16
TGTGCCAGCAGTTACGGAGGAGATACCCTTTTTTCACCCCTCCACTTT
CASSYGGDTLFSPLHF